This TCR beta chain was recovered during a study of technical replicates of blood from a few donors. Sequencing was performed with immunoSEQ multiplex PCR; in TCRdb, only in-frame clones are kept and a portion is missing. The table lists more than 75,000 clones, just over 85% of them singletons. The TCR sequence derives from a human donor in good health. Some clones in this sample may be carry-over from other donors' samples. The sample was PBMCs.

The CDR3 bases are TGTGCCAGCAGTGGCTATACAGGGAACACTGAAGCTTTCTTT. Translating it yields CASSGYTGNTEAFF. The chain links TRBV2 to TRBJ1-1, with a weak D call TRBD1 (5 bases). V lost 4 bases to trimming and J lost 1 base, with 10 bases between them. The germline V gene has CDR1 SNHLY and CDR2 FYNNEI. There are 14 residues in the CDR3.